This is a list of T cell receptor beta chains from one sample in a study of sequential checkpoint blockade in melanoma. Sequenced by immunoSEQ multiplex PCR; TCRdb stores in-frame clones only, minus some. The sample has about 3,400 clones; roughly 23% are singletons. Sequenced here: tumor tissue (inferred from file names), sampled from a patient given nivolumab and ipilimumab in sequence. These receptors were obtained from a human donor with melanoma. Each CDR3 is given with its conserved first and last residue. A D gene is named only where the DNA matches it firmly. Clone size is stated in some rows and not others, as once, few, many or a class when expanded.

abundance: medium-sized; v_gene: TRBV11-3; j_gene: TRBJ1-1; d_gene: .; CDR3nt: TGTGCCAGCAGCACCCAGGGCCTGAACACTGAAGCTTTCTTT; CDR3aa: CASSTQGLNTEAFF
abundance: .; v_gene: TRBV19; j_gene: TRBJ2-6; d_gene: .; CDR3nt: TGTGCCAGTAAGCCCCCGGGGGCCAACGTCCTGACTTTC; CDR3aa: CASKPPGANVLTF
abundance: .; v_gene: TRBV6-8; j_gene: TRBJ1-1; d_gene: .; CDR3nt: TGTGCCAGCAGTTCTCGGGACGGCCTGATGAACACTGAAGCTTTCTTT; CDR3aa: CASSSRDGLMNTEAFF
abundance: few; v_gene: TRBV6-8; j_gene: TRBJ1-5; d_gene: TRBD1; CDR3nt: TGTGCCAGCAGTTACGGCAGGGGGCAGGGCAATCAGCCCCAGCATTTT; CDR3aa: CASSYGRGQGNQPQHF
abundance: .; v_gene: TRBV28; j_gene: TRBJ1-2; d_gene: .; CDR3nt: TGTGCCAGCAGTCCGTTGGGCACAGCTTATGGCTACACCTTC; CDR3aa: CASSPLGTAYGYTF
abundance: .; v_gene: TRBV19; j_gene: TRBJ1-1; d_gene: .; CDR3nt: TGTGCCAGTATTCCGACCACCGGGACTCAAGCTTTCTTT; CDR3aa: CASIPTTGTQAFF
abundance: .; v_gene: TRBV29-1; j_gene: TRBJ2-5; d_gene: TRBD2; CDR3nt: TGCAGCGTTGAGGTTTGGACTAGCGGAGACCAAGAGACCCAGTACTTC; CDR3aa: CSVEVWTSGDQETQYF
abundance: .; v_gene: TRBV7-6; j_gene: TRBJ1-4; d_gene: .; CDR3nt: TGTGCCAGCAGCTTGGGCGGGGGGCCGGGGAATGAAAAACTGTTTTTT; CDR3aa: CASSLGGGPGNEKLFF
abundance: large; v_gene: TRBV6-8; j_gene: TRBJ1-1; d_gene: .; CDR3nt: TGTGCCAGCAGTTACTCGAAAAACACTGAAGCTTTCTTT; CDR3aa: CASSYSKNTEAFF
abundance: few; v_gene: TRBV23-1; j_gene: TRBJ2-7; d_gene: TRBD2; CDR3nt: TGCGCCAGCAGTCAATCGGCGCTAGCGGGAGATCCTCGCTACGAGCAGTACTTC; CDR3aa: CASSQSALAGDPRYEQYF
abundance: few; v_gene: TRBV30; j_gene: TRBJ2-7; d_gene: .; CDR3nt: TGTGCCTGGAGTGTTAGGGGAAACGAGCAGTACTTC; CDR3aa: CAWSVRGNEQYF
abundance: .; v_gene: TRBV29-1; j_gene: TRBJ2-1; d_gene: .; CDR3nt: TGCAGCGTTGAAGATGTCATCCGGGCTAGCCACAGCAGTGAGCAGTTCTTC; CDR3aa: CSVEDVIRASHSSEQFF
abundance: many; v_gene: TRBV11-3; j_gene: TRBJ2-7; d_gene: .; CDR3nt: TGTGCCAGCAGCTTAACCCTCAGTACCTACGAGCAGTACTTC; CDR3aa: CASSLTLSTYEQYF
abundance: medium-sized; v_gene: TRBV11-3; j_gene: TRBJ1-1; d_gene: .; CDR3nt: TGTGCCAGCAGCTCCCCGGGACGGATGAACACTGAAGCTTTCTTT; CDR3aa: CASSSPGRMNTEAFF
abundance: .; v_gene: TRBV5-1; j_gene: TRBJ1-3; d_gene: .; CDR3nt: TGCGCCAGCAGCGATGGGAACTCTGGAAACACCATATATTTT; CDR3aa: CASSDGNSGNTIYF
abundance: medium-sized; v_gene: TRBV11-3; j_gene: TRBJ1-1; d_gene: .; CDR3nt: TGTGCCAGCAGCTTACAGGGGTGGAGCACTGAAGCTTTCTTT; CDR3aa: CASSLQGWSTEAFF
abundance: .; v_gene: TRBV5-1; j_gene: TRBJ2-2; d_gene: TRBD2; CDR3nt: TGCGCCAGCAGCTTGGCGGGGGGGCGAGGCACCGGGGAGCTGTTTTTT; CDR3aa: CASSLAGGRGTGELFF
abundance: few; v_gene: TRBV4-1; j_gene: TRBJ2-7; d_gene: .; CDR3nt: TGCGCCAGCAGCCAACTCCTCGGGCAGGGGAGGGACGAGCAGTACTTC; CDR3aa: CASSQLLGQGRDEQYF
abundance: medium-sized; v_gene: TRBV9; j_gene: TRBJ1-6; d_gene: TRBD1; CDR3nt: TGTGCCAGCAGCGTTCTTCCCGGAGACAGGGTTAGTTCACCCCTCCACTTT; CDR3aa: CASSVLPGDRVSSPLHF
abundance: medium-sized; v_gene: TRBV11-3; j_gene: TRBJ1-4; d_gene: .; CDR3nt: TGTGCCAGCAGCTTAGGACACGTAAATGAAAAACTGTTTTTT; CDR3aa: CASSLGHVNEKLFF